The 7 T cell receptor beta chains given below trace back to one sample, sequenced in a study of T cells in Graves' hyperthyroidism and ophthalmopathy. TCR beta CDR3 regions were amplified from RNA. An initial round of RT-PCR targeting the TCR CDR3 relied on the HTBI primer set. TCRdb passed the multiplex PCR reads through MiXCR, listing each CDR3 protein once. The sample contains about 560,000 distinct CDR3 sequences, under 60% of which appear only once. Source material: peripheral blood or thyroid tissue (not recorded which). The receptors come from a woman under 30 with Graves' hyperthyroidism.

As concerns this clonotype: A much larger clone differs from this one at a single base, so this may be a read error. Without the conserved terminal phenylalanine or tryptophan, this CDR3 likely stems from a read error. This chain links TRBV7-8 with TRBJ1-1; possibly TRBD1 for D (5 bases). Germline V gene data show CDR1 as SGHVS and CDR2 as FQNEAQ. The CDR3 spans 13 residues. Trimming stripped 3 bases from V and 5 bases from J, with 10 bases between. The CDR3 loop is CASSLEQGTEAFL. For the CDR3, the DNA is TGTGCCAGCAGCTTGGAGCAGGGTACTGAAGCTTTCCTT.

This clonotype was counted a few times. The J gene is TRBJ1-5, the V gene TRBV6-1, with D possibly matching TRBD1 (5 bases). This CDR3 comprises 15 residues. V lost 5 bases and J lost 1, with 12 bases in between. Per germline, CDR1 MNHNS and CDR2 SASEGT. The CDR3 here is CASSTGGRSNQPQHF. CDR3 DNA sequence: TGTGCCAGCAGTACGGGGGGGAGAAGCAATCAGCCCCAGCATTTT.

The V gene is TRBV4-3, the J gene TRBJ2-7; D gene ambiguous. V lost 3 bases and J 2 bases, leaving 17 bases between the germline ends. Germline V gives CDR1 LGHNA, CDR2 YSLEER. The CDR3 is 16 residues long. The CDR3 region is CASSQNLLGSAYEQYF. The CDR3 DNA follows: TGCGCCAGCAGCCAGAACCTATTGGGGTCAGCCTACGAGCAGTACTTC.

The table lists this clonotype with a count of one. In DNA, the CDR3 is TGCAGCGTTGTAGTGGGTCGTTACGAGCAGTACTTC. Translated, it gives CSVVVGRYEQYF. The chain recombines TRBV29-1 with TRBJ2-5; no clear D gene. TRBJ2-7 matches the DNA end more closely, so the J call is doubtful. The CDR3 is made up of 12 amino acids. CDR1 SQVTM and CDR2 ANQGSEA come from the germline V gene.

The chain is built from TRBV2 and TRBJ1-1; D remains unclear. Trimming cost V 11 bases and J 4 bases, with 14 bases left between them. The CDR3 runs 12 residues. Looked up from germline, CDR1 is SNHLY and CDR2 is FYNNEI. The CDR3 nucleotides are TGTGCCCGCACCGGGCCAGGCACTGAAGCTTTCTTT. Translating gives CARTGPGTEAFF.

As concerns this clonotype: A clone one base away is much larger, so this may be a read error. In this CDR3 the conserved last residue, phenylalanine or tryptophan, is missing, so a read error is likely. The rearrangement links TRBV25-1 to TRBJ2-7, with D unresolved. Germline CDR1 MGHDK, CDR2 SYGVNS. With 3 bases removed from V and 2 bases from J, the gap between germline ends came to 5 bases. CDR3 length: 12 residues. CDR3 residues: CASSEGTYEQYL. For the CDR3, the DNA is TGTGCCAGCAGTGAGGGGACCTACGAGCAGTACCTC.

In DNA, the CDR3 is TGCAGTGCTTCCAGGGGGGAAAATCAGCCCCAGCATTTT. Translation: CSASRGENQPQHF. The chain links TRBV20-1 to TRBJ1-5; 7 nucleotides line up with TRBD1. The ends lost 5 bases at V and 4 bases at J; junction bases unmatched: 5. The germline CDR1 and CDR2 sequences are DFQATT and SNEGSKA (reference sequence). This CDR3 comprises 13 residues.